This T cell receptor (beta chain) emerged from a study of cytomegalovirus exposure and HLA in healthy donors. Regarding the study as a whole: In a later analysis, TCR beta V- and J-gene trimming was associated with a missense DCLRE1C variant. The study found most TCR sequences rare, yet found some public TCRs in many donors.

Germline CDR1 and CDR2: MDHEN and SYDVKM. This CDR3 has 18 amino acids. The J segment lost 3 bases and the V segment lost 5 bases, leaving 10 bases of the junction unmatched. 60 Vbeta and 13 Jbeta primers were used in PCR. Measured with immunoSEQ multiplex PCR; TCRdb has only the in-frame clones, and not every one. The sample has 85,000 to 120,000 clones, 63% seen once. A remark on this clone: Its antigen remains unidentified.

The chain combines TRBV28 with TRBJ1-4; TRBD1 aligns across 12 bases. The clonotype originates from a human donor in good health. The sequenced sample consisted of PBMCs. CDR3 nucleotide sequence: TGTGCCAGCAGTCCCCCCCGGGACAGGGGGCGGTCTAATGAAAAACTGTTTTTT. It codes for CASSPPRDRGRSNEKLFF.